What follows is one T cell receptor beta chain and its context. Its antigen is not yet known. There are no base qualities to consult, and no much larger clone falls within one base. Trimming takes 4 bases from V and 4 bases from J, and the germline ends sit 13 bases apart. CDR1 and CDR2 (SNHLY, FYNNEI) derive from the germline V gene. Including the terminal cysteine and phenylalanine, the CDR3 comprises 14 residues. Only the CDR3 portion is preserved as DNA: 42 bases, with reading frame beginning at the first base. These data belong to a study of response to subunit inactivated influenza vaccine (dated 2018 in TCRdb). As for the study more broadly: Deep quantitative profiling of the T cell receptor repertoire was used in the study to follow responses to a trivalent subunit inactivated influenza vaccine.

The method behind the library was RT-PCR. This sample was sequenced with an Illumina HiSeq 2500. The public reads were run again by TCRdb, first through fastp at Q25 and then through MiXCR, and only productive beta chains were kept. Rows with one shared CDR3 protein collapse into an entry with the most common genes and DNA. The sample contains around 470,000 distinct CDR3 sequences, 6% to 9% of them found a single time. About an eighth of the sample is in the top ten clones. The paper's findings and limits, for the study overall: The authors suggested that each seasonal influenza vaccination may recruit only a limited number of new T cells.

This receptor was obtained from a man aged 50 to 69 who received an inactivated influenza vaccine. Donor details come from another sample of the same person, matched by shared clones. Rearrangement joined TRBV2 to TRBJ2-5; TRBD1 is perhaps the D gene, given 6 matching bases. This sample comprised PBMCs from blood, obtained less than 30 months after vaccination. The CDR3: CASSAWTATETQYF. The nucleotides read TGTGCCAGCAGTGCGTGGACAGCGACAGAGACCCAGTACTTC.